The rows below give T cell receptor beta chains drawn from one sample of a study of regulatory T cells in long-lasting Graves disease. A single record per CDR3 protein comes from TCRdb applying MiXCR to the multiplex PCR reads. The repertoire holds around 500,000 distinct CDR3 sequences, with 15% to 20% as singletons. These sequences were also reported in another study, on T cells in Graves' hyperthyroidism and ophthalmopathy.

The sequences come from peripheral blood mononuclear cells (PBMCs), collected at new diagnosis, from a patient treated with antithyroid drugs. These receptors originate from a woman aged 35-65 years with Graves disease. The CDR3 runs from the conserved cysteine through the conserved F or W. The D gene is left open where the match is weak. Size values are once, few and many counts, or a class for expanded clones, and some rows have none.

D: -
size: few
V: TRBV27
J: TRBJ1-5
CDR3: CASSFGRESNQPQHF
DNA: TGTGCCAGCAGTTTTGGCAGGGAAAGCAATCAGCCCCAGCATTTT

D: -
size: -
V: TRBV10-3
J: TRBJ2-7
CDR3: CAISEQVGYEQYF
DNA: TGTGCCATCAGTGAACAGGTTGGCTACGAGCAGTACTTC

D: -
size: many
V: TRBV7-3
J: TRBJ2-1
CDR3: CASSNSGGGDEQFF
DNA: TGTGCCAGCAGCAATTCGGGGGGCGGGGATGAGCAGTTCTTC

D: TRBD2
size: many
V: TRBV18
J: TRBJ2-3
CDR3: CASSPGLAGGLADTQYF
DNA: TGTGCCAGCTCACCAGGACTAGCGGGGGGGCTCGCAGATACGCAGTATTTT

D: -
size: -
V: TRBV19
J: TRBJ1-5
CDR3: CASSGVANQPQHF
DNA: TGTGCCAGTAGTGGAGTCGCGAATCAGCCCCAGCATTTT

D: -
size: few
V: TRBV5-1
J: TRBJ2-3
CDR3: CASSFLYTRDTQYF
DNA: TGCGCCAGCAGCTTCTTATACACACGGGATACGCAGTATTTT

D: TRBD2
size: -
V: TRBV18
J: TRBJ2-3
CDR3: CASSPLAGGGDTQYF
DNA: TGTGCCAGCTCACCACTTGCGGGGGGAGGAGATACGCAGTATTTT

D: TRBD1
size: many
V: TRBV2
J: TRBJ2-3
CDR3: CAIPPPGTGSPTSTDTQYF
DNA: TGTGCCATCCCACCCCCTGGGACAGGGAGCCCAACCAGCACAGATACGCAGTATTTT

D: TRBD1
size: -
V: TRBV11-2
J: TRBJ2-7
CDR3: CASSFRTGGSYEQYF
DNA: TGTGCCAGCAGCTTCCGGACAGGGGGTTCCTACGAGCAGTACTTC

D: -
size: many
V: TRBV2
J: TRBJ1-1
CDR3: CASSAGTIGTEAFF
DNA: TGTGCCAGCAGTGCTGGGACCATTGGAACTGAAGCTTTCTTT

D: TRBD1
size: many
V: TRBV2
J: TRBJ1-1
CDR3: CASSESPTGVGEAFF
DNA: TGTGCCAGCAGTGAATCCCCTACAGGGGTGGGGGAAGCTTTCTTT

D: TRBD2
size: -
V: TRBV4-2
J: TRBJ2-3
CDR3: CASSPSGTSGPSTDTQYF
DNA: TGTGCCAGCAGCCCTTCCGGGACTAGCGGCCCTAGCACAGATACGCAGTATTTT

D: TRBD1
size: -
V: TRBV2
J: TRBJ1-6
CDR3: CASNPTGGSYNSPLHF
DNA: TGTGCCAGCAACCCGACAGGGGGCTCCTATAATTCACCCCTCCACTTT

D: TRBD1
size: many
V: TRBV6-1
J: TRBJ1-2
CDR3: CASSRDSLSYGYTF
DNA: TGTGCCAGCAGTAGGGACAGTTTATCCTATGGCTACACCTTC

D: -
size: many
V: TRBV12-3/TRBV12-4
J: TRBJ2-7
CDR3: CASSLEDYRDEQYF
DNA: TGTGCCAGCAGTTTAGAGGACTATCGAGACGAGCAGTACTTC

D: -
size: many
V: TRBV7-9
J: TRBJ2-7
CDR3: CASSLMPGQGTYEQYF
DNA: TGTGCCAGCAGCTTAATGCCAGGTCAGGGGACCTACGAGCAGTACTTC

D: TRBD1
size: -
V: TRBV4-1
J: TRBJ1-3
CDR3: CASSPGRGFTGNTIYF
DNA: TGCGCCAGCAGCCCCGGCAGGGGGTTTACGGGAAACACCATATATTTT

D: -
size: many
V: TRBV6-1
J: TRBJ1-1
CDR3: CASRVLTALNTEAFF
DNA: TGTGCCAGCAGGGTTCTGACAGCCTTGAACACTGAAGCTTTCTTT

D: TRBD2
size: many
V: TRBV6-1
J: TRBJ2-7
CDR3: CASSTLSGTSGTQQYF
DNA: TGTGCCAGCAGTACGCTTTCCGGGACTAGCGGGACTCAGCAGTACTTC

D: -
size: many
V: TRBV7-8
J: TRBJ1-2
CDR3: CASSLGGSNYGYTF
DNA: TGTGCCAGCAGCTTAGGTGGCAGCAACTATGGCTACACCTTC

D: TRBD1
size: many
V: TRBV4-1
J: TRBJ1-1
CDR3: CASSQGDRVAEAFF
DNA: TGCGCCAGCAGCCAGGGGGACAGGGTCGCTGAAGCTTTCTTT

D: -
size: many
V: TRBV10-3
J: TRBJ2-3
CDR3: CAISESFRTDTQYF
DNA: TGTGCCATCAGTGAGTCGTTTCGTACAGATACGCAGTATTTT

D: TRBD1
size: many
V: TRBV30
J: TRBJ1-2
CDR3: CALGQDRRFYGYTF
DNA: TGTGCCCTGGGACAGGATCGGAGATTCTATGGCTACACCTTC

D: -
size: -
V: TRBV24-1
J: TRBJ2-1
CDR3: CATSDRNLKGVNEQFF
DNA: TGTGCCACCAGTGACCGGAACCTAAAGGGTGTGAATGAGCAGTTCTTC

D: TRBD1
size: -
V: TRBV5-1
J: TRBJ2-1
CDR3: CASSWTGDSYNEQFF
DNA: TGCGCCAGCAGCTGGACAGGGGATTCCTACAATGAGCAGTTCTTC

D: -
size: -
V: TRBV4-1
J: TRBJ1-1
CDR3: CASSQGGGGFPEAFF
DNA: TGCGCCAGCAGCCAAGGCGGAGGGGGATTTCCTGAAGCTTTCTTT

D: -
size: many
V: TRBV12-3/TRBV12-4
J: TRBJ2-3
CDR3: CASSWREIDTQYF
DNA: TGTGCCAGCAGTTGGAGGGAAATAGATACGCAGTATTTT

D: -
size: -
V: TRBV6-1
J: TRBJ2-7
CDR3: CASSGGPLYEQYF
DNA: TGTGCCAGCAGTGGAGGGCCGCTCTACGAGCAGTACTTC

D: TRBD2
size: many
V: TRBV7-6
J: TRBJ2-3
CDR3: CASSRSGGAADTQYF
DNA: TGTGCCAGCAGCCGGAGCGGGGGGGCCGCAGATACGCAGTATTTT

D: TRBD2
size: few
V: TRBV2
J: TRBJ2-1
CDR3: CASSGSGGAVANEQFF
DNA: TGTGCCAGCAGTGGTAGCGGGGGGGCCGTGGCCAATGAGCAGTTCTTC

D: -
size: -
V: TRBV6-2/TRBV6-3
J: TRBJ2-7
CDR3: CASSYSPPRVHEQYF
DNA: TGTGCCAGCAGTTACTCCCCCCCCAGGGTACACGAGCAGTACTTC

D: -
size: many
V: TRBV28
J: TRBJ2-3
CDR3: CASSSQGTDTQYF
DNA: TGTGCCAGCAGTTCCCAGGGAACAGATACGCAGTATTTT

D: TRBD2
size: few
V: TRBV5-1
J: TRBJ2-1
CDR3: CASTPMATSGWSDEQFF
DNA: TGCGCCAGCACCCCAATGGCTACTAGCGGGTGGTCAGATGAGCAGTTCTTC

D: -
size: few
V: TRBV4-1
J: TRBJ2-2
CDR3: CASSQDLAPTRELFF
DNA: TGCGCCAGCAGCCAAGATTTGGCGCCTACAAGGGAGCTGTTTTTT

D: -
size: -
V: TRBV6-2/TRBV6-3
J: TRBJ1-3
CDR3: CASSYRLGNTIYF
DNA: TGTGCCAGCAGTTACCGCCTGGGAAACACCATATATTTT

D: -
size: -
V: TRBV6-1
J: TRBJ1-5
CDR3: CASSELRDVFSNQPQHF
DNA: TGTGCCAGCAGTGAATTGAGGGACGTCTTTAGCAATCAGCCCCAGCATTTT

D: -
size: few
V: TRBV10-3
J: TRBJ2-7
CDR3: CAIRTDAGYEQYF
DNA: TGTGCCATCAGGACGGACGCAGGCTACGAGCAGTACTTC

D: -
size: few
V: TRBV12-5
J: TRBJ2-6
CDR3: CASGLGRSGAGANVLTF
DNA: TGTGCTAGTGGTTTGGGCCGCAGTGGCGCTGGGGCCAACGTCCTGACTTTC

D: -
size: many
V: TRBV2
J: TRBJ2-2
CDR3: CASTAAGELFF
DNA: TGTGCCAGCACGGCTGCCGGGGAGCTGTTTTTT

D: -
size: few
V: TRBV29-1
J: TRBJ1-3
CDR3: CSVVGGLGGNTIYF
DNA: TGCAGCGTTGTAGGAGGCCTGGGTGGAAACACCATATATTTT

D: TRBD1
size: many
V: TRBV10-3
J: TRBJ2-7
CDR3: CATTQARDRVYEQYF
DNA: TGTGCCACTACTCAAGCCAGGGACAGGGTATACGAGCAGTACTTC

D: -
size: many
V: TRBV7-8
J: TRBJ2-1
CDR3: CASSLGVGGPGNEQFF
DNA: TGTGCCAGCAGCTTAGGGGTGGGGGGGCCCGGCAATGAGCAGTTCTTC

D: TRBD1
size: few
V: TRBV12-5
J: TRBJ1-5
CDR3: CASGTGIQPQHF
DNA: TGTGCTAGCGGGACAGGGATTCAGCCCCAGCATTTT

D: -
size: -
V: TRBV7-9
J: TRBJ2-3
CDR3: CASSLLQAALSTDTQYF
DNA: TGTGCCAGCAGCTTACTTCAGGCGGCTCTTAGCACAGATACGCAGTATTTT

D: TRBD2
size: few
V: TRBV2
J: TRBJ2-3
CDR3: CASTGTSGGTRKYF
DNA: TGTGCCAGCACCGGGACTAGCGGGGGCACCCGGAAGTATTTT

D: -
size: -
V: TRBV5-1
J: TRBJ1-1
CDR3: CASSFGGGGTEAFF
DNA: TGCGCCAGCAGCTTTGGGGGGGGAGGCACTGAAGCTTTCTTT

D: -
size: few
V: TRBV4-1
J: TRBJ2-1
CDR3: CASSQVWGSEQFF
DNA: TGCGCCAGCAGCCAAGTCTGGGGCAGTGAGCAGTTCTTC

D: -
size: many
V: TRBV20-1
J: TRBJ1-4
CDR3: CSARDEGRGNEKLFF
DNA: TGCAGTGCTAGAGATGAAGGCAGGGGAAATGAAAAACTGTTTTTT

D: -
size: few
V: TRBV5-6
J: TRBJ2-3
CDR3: CATGRGSTDTQYF
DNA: TGTGCCACCGGTAGGGGAAGCACAGATACGCAGTATTTT

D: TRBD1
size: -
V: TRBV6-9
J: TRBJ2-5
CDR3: CASSSTNRGGETQYF
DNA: TGTGCCAGCAGTTCGACCAACAGGGGTGGGGAGACCCAGTACTTC

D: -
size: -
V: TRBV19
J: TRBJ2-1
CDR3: CASASSRNEQFF
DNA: TGTGCCAGCGCCTCGTCCCGCAATGAGCAGTTCTTC

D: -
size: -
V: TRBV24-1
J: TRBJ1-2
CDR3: CATSDSHSYGYAF
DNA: TGTGCCACCAGTGATTCCCACAGCTATGGCTACGCCTTC

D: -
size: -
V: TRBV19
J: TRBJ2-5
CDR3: CASSIIGSRETQYF
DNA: TGTGCCAGTAGTATAATCGGGTCGCGAGAGACCCAGTACTTC

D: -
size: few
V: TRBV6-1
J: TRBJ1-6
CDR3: CASRRETNSPLHF
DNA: TGTGCCAGCAGGCGGGAGACTAATTCACCCCTCCACTTT